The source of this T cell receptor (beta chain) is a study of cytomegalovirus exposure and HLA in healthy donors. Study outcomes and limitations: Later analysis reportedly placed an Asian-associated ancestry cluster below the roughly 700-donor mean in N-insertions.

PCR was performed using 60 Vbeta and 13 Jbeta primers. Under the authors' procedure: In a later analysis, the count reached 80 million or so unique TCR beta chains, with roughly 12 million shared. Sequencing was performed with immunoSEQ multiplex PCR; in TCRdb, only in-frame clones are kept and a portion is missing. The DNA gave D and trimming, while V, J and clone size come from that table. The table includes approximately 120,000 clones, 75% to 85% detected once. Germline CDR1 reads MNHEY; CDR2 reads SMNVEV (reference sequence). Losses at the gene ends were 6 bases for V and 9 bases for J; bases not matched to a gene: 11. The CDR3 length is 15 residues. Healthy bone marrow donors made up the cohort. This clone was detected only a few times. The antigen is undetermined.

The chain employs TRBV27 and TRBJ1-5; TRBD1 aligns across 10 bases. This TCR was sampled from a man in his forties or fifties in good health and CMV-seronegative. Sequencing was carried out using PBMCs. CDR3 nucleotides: TGTGCCAGCAGCCCGACAGGGGGCATGATTCCGCCCCAGCATTTT. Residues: CASSPTGGMIPPQHF.